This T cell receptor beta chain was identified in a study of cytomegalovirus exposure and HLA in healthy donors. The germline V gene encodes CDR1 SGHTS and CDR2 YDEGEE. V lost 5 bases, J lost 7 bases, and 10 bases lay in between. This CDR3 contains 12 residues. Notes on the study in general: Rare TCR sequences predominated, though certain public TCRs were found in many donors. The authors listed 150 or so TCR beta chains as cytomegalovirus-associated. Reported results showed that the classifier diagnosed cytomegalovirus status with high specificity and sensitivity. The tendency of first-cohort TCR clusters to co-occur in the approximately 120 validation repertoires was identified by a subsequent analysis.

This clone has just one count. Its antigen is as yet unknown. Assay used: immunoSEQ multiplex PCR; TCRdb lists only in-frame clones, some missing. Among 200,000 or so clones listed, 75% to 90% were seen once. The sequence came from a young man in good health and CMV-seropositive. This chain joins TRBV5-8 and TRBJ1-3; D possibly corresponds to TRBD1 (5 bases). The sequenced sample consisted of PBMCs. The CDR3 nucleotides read TGTGCCAGCAGGATCCGGGGGAACACCATATATTTT. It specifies CASRIRGNTIYF.